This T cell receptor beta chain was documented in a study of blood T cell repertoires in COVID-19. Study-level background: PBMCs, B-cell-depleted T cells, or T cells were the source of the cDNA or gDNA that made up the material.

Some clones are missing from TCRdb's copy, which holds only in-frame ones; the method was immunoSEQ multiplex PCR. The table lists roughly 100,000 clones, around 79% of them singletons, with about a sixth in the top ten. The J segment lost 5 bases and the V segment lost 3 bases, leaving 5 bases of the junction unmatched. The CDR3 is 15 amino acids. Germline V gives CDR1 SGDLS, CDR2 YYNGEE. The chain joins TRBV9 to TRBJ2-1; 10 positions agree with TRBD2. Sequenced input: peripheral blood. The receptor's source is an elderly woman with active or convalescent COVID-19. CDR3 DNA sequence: TGTGCCAGCAGCGCAGGGACTAGCGAGAACAATGAGCAGTTCTTC. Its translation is CASSAGTSENNEQFF.